Described below is a single T cell receptor (beta chain) sequence and its context. Its antigen is unknown. One base away there is no much larger clone; base qualities are not given. This record belongs to a study of T cells in Graves' hyperthyroidism and ophthalmopathy (dated by TCRdb to the late 2010s). Background on the whole study: Peripheral blood was sampled at the time of initial diagnosis, prior to any treatment. To identify distinguishing TCR V-J signatures, a discovery cohort of around 100 patients was used, comprising some 45 with Graves' ophthalmopathy and 57 with stable Graves' hyperthyroidism. Prospective prediction of ophthalmopathy was tested in an independent validation cohort consisting of 18 hyperthyroidism patients and around 17 patients who later progressed to ophthalmopathy. The approximately 100 discovery patients were randomly split 7:3 into training and test sets. In several Graves' hyperthyroidism patients, the study also compared T-cell repertoires from thyroid tissue with T-cell repertoires from blood. After sampling, hyperthyroidism patients received methimazole starting at 30 mg daily, and ophthalmopathy patients received high-dose intravenous methylprednisolone. TCR Vbeta CDR3 sequencing of 135 peripheral blood samples (approximately 44 ophthalmopathy, 70 to 85 hyperthyroidism and about 17 progressor patients) is reported in the paper. Paper-wide results and their limitations: Sample size was not statistically predetermined, and blinding of investigators to group allocation was not performed. A model built on a 13 V-J signature distinguished ophthalmopathy from stable hyperthyroidism, reaching 85% to 90% sensitivity and 81.08% specificity in cross-validation and 80%/75% in testing. Most expanded thyroid clonotypes (frequency above 0.001) were also detected in blood, a finding suggesting that blood repertoires may reflect thyroid immune responses. During validation, the model predicted progression to ophthalmopathy a median of around 6 months ahead of onset, with roughly 65% sensitivity and around 73% specificity.

The TCR beta CDR3 regions were amplified from the RNA transcripts. A first-round RT-PCR of the TCR CDR3 used the HTBI primer set with the Qiagen OneStep RT-PCR kit. Libraries were constructed in a second round of multiplex PCR, after which size selection and purification were carried out. Paired-end sequencing of the libraries was performed with 100 bp reads on an Illumina HiSeq2000. Per the authors' processing: Raw data were processed with SOAPnuke, discarding reads with adapters, uncalled bases, mean Phred below 15, or no exact constant-primer or identifier match. COPE v1.2.5 was used to merge the high-quality paired reads, and each unique nucleotide sequence was defined as a clonotype. Clonotypes were aligned to IMGT TRBV, TRBD and TRBJ reference segments using MiTCR v1.1. Analysis was restricted to V-J combinations with a frequency above 0.0001, which covered roughly 99% of repertoires. The TCS score was defined as the ratio of F50 (clonal expansion) to E x V (chaos), calculated using BLOSUM62-based TCRdist between CDR3 peptides within each V-J. Welch's t-statistics and random forest reduced roughly 500 V-J features to about 12, which were used in a naive Bayes classifier (R e1071). The public reads were quality trimmed at Q25 with fastp and then assembled into clones with MiXCR by TCRdb, keeping productive beta chains. Rows with one shared CDR3 protein collapse into an entry with the most common genes and DNA. The V and J calls here are based on TCRdb, not the publication. Across this sample there are roughly 93,000 distinct CDR3 sequences, with about half seen only once. The top ten constitute around 30% of the sample.

Graves' hyperthyroidism was defined as stable when no progression to ophthalmopathy occurred over 18 months of follow-up. Hyperthyroidism patients were newly diagnosed, with disease duration under 2 months, and aged 18 to 65 years. Any patient with an uncontrolled infection, another autoimmune disease, pregnancy or lactation was excluded. Diagnoses relied on clinical symptoms, serum thyroxine and TRAb, thyroid ultrasound and orbital computed tomography. PBMCs were isolated from about 10 ml of fresh peripheral blood by Ficoll-Paque density gradient centrifugation. Trizol reagent was used to extract total RNA, and RNA quality was then checked on an Agilent 2100 Bioanalyzer. The CDR3 runs 14 amino acids, cysteine and phenylalanine included. The kept DNA is CDR3 alone, 42 bases in frame from the first base. The germline V gene encodes CDR1 MGHRA and CDR2 YSYEKL. The germline V end is reduced by 4 bases and the J end by 5 bases; junction bases left unmatched: 2.

The sequence links TRBV4-1 to TRBJ2-3; 11 middle bases align to TRBD2. The TCR originated in a middle-aged woman with Graves' hyperthyroidism. Material: blood. The CDR3 region reads CASSPTSGKDTQYF. The DNA sequence is as follows: TGCGCCAGCAGCCCGACTAGCGGGAAAGATACGCAGTATTTT.